These T cell receptor beta chains were read from a single sample in a study of blood T cell repertoires in COVID-19. Libraries were prepared by immunoSEQ multiplex PCR; TCRdb keeps only in-frame clonotypes and omits some of them. The table lists about 100,000 clones, approximately 81% of them singletons, with 9.5% to 15% in the top ten. The source material was peripheral blood. Every receptor here comes from a human donor in a cohort sampled during active COVID-19. CDR3s include the opening cysteine and the closing phenylalanine or tryptophan. A D gene is named only where the DNA matches it firmly. The size of a clone is reported for some rows only, either as once, few or many, or as a class for expanded clones.

size: -
D: TRBD2
J: TRBJ2-7
V: TRBV24-1
DNA: TGTGCCACCAGTGCAAGCGGGGGGGAGGTTGGGTACGAGCAGTACTTC
CDR3: CATSASGGEVGYEQYF

size: -
D: -
J: TRBJ2-1
V: TRBV5-1
DNA: TGCGCCAGCAGCCAAGAAGGGGGATCCTACAATGAGCAGTTCTTC
CDR3: CASSQEGGSYNEQFF

size: -
D: -
J: TRBJ2-3
V: TRBV7-2
DNA: TGTGCCAGCAGCTCGGACATACCGGCGCAGTATTTT
CDR3: CASSSDIPAQYF

size: -
D: -
J: TRBJ1-5
V: TRBV5-6
DNA: TGTGCCAGCAGCTTGGCGGGGGAGGGCCAGCCCCAGCATTTT
CDR3: CASSLAGEGQPQHF

size: -
D: -
J: TRBJ1-1
V: TRBV7-2
DNA: TGTGCCAGCAGCGCCGCGGCTTCAGGGCAAGCTTTCTTT
CDR3: CASSAAASGQAFF

size: once
D: TRBD2
J: TRBJ2-1
V: TRBV24-1
DNA: TGTGCCACCAGTGACCCTACTAGCGGGACCTACAATGAGCAGTTCTTC
CDR3: CATSDPTSGTYNEQFF

size: -
D: TRBD1
J: TRBJ2-7
V: TRBV18
DNA: TGTGCCAGCTCACGTGACAGGGAGTCCTCCTACGAGCAGTACTTC
CDR3: CASSRDRESSYEQYF

size: -
D: -
J: TRBJ2-1
V: TRBV6-5
DNA: TGTGCCAGCAGTTACGGGGGGGGCCCTTGGGAGCAGTTCTTC
CDR3: CASSYGGGPWEQFF

size: -
D: TRBD2
J: TRBJ2-1
V: TRBV24-1
DNA: TGTGCCACCAGTGACACACCTAGCGGGAGGTTGGCCCCCTACAATGAGCAGTTCTTC
CDR3: CATSDTPSGRLAPYNEQFF

size: -
D: TRBD1
J: TRBJ1-4
V: TRBV19
DNA: TGTGCCAGTAGTTTCCGACAGGGCCCTAATGAAAAACTGTTTTTT
CDR3: CASSFRQGPNEKLFF

size: -
D: -
J: TRBJ2-5
V: TRBV10-1
DNA: TGCGCCAGCAGCGTGGGTCGGGAAGAGACCCAGTACTTC
CDR3: CASSVGREETQYF

size: -
D: TRBD2
J: TRBJ2-7
V: TRBV5-1
DNA: TGCGCCAGCAGCTTGCGTCTAGCGGATCCCTACGAGCAGTACTTC
CDR3: CASSLRLADPYEQYF

size: -
D: TRBD1
J: TRBJ1-4
V: TRBV3-1/TRBV3-2
DNA: TGTGCCAGCAGCCTCAGACAGGGATCGGAAAAACTGTTTTTT
CDR3: CASSLRQGSEKLFF

size: -
D: -
J: TRBJ2-7
V: TRBV19
DNA: TGTGCCAGTAGTAGGGGCGGGAACTCCTACGAGCAGTACTTC
CDR3: CASSRGGNSYEQYF

size: -
D: -
J: TRBJ2-7
V: TRBV1
DNA: TGCACCAGCAGCCGGCAAACTGACAGGGAGGTTGGCGAGCAGTACTTC
CDR3: CTSSRQTDREVGEQYF

size: -
D: TRBD1
J: TRBJ2-1
V: TRBV5-6
DNA: TGTGCCAGCAGGAATAAGACAGGGTTCAGTCTCCCCAGGGACAATGAGCAGTTCTTC
CDR3: CASRNKTGFSLPRDNEQFF

size: -
D: TRBD1
J: TRBJ1-1
V: TRBV18
DNA: TGTGCCAGCTCACGTCCGGGACAGATCTCAAAAGAAGCTTTCTTT
CDR3: CASSRPGQISKEAFF

size: -
D: -
J: TRBJ2-2
V: TRBV27
DNA: TGTGCCAGCAGTAATTCTCTAGGGGTGAACACCGGGGAGCTGTTTTTT
CDR3: CASSNSLGVNTGELFF

size: -
D: -
J: TRBJ1-2
V: TRBV14
DNA: TGTGCCCTGCCCGGGGATGGCTACACCTTC
CDR3: CALPGDGYTF

size: -
D: TRBD2
J: TRBJ2-1
V: TRBV7-2
DNA: TGTGCCAGCAGCATTACTAGCGGGGAGTACAATGAGCAGTTCTTC
CDR3: CASSITSGEYNEQFF

size: few
D: TRBD1
J: TRBJ1-6
V: TRBV7-9
DNA: TGTGCCAGCAGCCCCGGACAGGGGGCGAATTCACCCCTCCACTTT
CDR3: CASSPGQGANSPLHF